This T cell receptor (beta chain) is from a study of shared clonotypes between healthy human individuals. Study-wide results and limits: Few donors restricted represented genetic and exposure-history diversity.

CDR1 and CDR2 (germline): MGHDK, SYGVNS. Unmatched junction bases numbered 2, after V lost 7 bases and J lost 3 bases. The CDR3 sequence is 12 residues long. This clone was seen many times. Its antigen is not known. At the DNA level, this CDR3 is encoded by other sequences in the same sample as well. Adult Caucasians living in Nashville, Tennessee made up all of the donors. Generated by immunoSEQ multiplex PCR, the TCRdb table keeps only in-frame clones and is missing some. The sample includes 490,000 or so clones, less than 80% of them seen just once. The chain links TRBV25-1 to TRBJ1-1; 7 positions agree with TRBD1. The TCR originated in a woman aged 40 to 50 in good health. Some clones in this sample may be carry-over from other donors' samples. Sequenced: PBMCs. The CDR3 is CASIQGDTEAFF. The CDR3 DNA reads TGTGCCAGCATTCAGGGGGACACTGAAGCTTTCTTT.